This T cell receptor beta chain comes out of a study of shared clonotypes between healthy human individuals. Study background: Each donor contributed plates that comprised three CD4 naive, three CD4 memory, two CD8 naive and one CD8 memory.

The germline V and J ends were trimmed by 5 bases and 0 bases, with 11 bases remaining between them. The CDR3 loop spans 15 amino acids. The germline CDR1 and CDR2 sequences are SNHLY and FYNNEI. Study results and limitations: For naive CD4 cells, roughly 5% of clonotypes were shared across a handful of donors.

As concerns this clone: Its antigen is undetermined.

Every donor was a Caucasian adult from Nashville, Tennessee. The table came from immunoSEQ multiplex PCR; TCRdb's copy has only in-frame clones and leaves some out. The profile shows some 900,000 clones, 76% of them singletons. The receptor's source is a man aged 18 to 29 in good health. The chain employs TRBV2 and TRBJ2-1; D is possibly TRBD2 (6 bases). Sequenced: memory CD4+ T cells sorted from blood. Indicated subset: CD45RA-negative fraction. The CDR3 region has the DNA TGTGCCAGCAGTCCCGCCGGGGGCTCCTACAATGAGCAGTTCTTC. Translation: CASSPAGGSYNEQFF.